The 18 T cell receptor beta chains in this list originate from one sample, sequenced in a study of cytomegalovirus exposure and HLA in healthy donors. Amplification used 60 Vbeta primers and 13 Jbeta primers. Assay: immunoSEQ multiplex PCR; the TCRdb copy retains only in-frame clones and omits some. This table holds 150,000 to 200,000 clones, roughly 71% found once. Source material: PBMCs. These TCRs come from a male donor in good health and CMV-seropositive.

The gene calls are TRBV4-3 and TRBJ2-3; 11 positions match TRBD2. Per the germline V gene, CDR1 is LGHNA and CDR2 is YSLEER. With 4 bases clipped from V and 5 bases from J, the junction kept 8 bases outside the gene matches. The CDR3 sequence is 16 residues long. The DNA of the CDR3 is TGCGCCAGCAGCCTTAGCGGGGGGGCCCAGGTAGATACGCAGTATTTT. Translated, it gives CASSLSGGAQVDTQYF.

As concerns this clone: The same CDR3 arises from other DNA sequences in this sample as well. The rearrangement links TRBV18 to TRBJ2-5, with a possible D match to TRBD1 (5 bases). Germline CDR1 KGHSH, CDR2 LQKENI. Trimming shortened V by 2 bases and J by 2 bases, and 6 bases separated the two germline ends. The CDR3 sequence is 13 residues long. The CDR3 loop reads CASSPDSQETQYF. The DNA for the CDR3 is TGTGCCAGCTCACCAGACAGTCAAGAGACCCAGTACTTC.

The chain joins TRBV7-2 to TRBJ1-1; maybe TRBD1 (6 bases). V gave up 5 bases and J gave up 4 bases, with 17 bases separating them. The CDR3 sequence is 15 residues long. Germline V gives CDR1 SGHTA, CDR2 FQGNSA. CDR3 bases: TGTGCCAGCAGCGCAGCCGGGGCCAGGGGCACTGAAGCTTTCTTT. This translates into CASSAAGARGTEAFF.

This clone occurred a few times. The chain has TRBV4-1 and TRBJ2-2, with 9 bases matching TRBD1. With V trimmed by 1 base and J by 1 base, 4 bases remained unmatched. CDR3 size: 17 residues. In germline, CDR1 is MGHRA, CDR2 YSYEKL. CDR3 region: CASSQVGTGRNTGELFF. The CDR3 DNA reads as TGCGCCAGCAGCCAAGTCGGGACAGGGAGGAACACCGGGGAGCTGTTTTTT.

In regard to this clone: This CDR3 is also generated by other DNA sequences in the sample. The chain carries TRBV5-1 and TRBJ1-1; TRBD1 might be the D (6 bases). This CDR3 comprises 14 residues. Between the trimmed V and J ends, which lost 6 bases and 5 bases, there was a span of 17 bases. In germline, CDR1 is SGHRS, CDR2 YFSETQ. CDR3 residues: CASNQGQEGTEAFF. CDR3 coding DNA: TGCGCCAGCAACCAGGGGCAGGAAGGGACTGAAGCTTTCTTT.

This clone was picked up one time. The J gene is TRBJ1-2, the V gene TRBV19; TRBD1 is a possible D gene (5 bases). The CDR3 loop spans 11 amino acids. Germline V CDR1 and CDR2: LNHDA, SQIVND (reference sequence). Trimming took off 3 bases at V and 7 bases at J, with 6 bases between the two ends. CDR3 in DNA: TGTGCCAGTAGTATGGGGGGTGGCTACACCTTC. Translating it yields CASSMGGGYTF. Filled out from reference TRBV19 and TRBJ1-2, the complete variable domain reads DGGITQSPKYLFRKEGQNVTLSCEQNLNHDAMYWYRQDPGQGLRLIYYSQIVNDFQKGDIAEGYSVSREKKESFPLTVTSAQKNPTAFYLCASSMGGGYTFGSGTRLTVV.

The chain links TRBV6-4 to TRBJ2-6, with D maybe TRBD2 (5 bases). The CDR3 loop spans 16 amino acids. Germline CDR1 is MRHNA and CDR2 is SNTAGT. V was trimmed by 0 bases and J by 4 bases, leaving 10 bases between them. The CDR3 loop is CASSDSGSTGANVLTF. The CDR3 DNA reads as TGTGCCAGCAGTGACTCGGGGAGTACAGGGGCCAACGTCCTGACTTTC.

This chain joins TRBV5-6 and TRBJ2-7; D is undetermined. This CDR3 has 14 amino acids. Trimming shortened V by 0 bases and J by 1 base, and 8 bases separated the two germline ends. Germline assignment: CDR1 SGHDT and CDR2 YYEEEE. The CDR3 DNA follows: TGTGCCAGCAGCTTGGATAGAAGATCCTACGAGCAGTACTTC. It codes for CASSLDRRSYEQYF.

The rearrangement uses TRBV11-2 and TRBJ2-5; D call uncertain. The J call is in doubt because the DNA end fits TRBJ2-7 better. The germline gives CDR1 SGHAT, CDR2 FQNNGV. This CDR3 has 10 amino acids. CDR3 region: CASSHYEQYF. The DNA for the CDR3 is TGTGCCAGCAGCCACTACGAGCAGTACTTC.

The CDR3 DNA sequence: TGTGCCAGCAGTTCGGGGGATGGGGGCACTGAAGCTTTCTTT. This encodes CASSSGDGGTEAFF. The V call is TRBV6-5, the J call TRBJ1-1, with D perhaps matching TRBD1 (5 bases). The CDR3 runs to 14 residues. V was clipped by 4 bases and J by 4 bases, with 13 bases between them. CDR1 is MNHEY, CDR2 SVGAGI, per germline.

This chain's CDR3 is CASSSGSGRYGYTF. The CDR3, as DNA: TGTGCCAGCAGTTCGGGGTCGGGCCGCTATGGCTACACCTTC. The chain has TRBV6-5 and TRBJ1-2, with unresolved D. Per germline, CDR1 MNHEY and CDR2 SVGAGI. V lost 4 bases and J lost 4, with 13 bases in between. CDR3 length equals 14 residues.

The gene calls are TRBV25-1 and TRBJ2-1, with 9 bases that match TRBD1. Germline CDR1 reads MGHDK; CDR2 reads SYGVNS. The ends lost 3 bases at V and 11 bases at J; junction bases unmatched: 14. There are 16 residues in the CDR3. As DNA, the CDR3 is TGTGCCAGCAGTGAGGGGGACAGGGCCCTTGAGGGACAGCAGTTCTTC. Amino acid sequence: CASSEGDRALEGQQFF. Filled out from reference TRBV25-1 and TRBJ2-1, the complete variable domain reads EADIYQTPRYLVIGTGKKITLECSQTMGHDKMYWYQQDPGMELHLIHYSYGVNSTEKGDLSSESTVSRIRTEHFPLTLESARPSHTSQYLCASSEGDRALEGQQFFGPGTRLTVL.

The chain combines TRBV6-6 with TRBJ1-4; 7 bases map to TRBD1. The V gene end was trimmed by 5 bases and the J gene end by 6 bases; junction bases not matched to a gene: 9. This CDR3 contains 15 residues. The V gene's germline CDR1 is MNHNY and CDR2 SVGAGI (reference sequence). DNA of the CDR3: TGTGCCAGCAGTCAACAGGGGATCGAAGATGAAAAACTGTTTTTT. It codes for CASSQQGIEDEKLFF.

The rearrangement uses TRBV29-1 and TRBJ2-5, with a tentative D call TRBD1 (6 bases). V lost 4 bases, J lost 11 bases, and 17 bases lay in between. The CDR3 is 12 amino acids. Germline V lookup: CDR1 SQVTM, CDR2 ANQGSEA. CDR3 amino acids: CSVGNRVNEQYF. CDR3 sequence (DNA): TGCAGCGTTGGTAACAGGGTTAATGAGCAGTACTTC. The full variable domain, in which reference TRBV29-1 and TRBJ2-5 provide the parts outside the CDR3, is SAVISQKPSRDICQRGTSLTIQCQVDSQVTMMFWYRQQPGQSLTLIATANQGSEATYESGFVIDKFPISRPNLTFSTLTVSNMSPEDSSIYLCSVGNRVNEQYFGPGTRLLVL.

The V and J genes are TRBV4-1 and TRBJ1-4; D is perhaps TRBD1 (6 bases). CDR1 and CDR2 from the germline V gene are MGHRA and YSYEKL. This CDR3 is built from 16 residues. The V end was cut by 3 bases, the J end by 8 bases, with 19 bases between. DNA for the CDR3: TGCGCCAGCAGCCAGATGGGTCAACAGGGAAGAGAAAAACTGTTTTTT. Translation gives CASSQMGQQGREKLFF.

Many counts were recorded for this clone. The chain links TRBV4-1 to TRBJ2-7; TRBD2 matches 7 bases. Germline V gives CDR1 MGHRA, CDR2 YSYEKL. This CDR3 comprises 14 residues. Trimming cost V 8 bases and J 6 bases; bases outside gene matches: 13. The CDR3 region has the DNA TGCGCCAGCTCGCCAAGGGACTACCTCACCGAGCAGTACTTC. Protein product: CASSPRDYLTEQYF.

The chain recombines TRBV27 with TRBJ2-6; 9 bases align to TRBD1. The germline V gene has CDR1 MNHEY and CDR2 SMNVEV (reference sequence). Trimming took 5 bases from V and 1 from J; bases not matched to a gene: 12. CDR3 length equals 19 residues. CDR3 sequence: CASSVKAGQGLSGANVLTF. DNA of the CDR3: TGTGCCAGCAGTGTAAAAGCGGGACAGGGTTTATCTGGGGCCAACGTCCTGACTTTC.

The CDR3 reads CASRRGQGQNTGELFF. The CDR3 DNA follows: TGTGCCAGCAGAAGAGGACAGGGACAGAACACCGGGGAGCTGTTTTTT. The chain combines TRBV7-9 with TRBJ2-2; 8 bases are a match to TRBD1. The V gene end was trimmed by 6 bases and the J gene end by 1 base; junction bases not matched to a gene: 7. CDR1 is SEHNR and CDR2 is FQNEAQ in the germline V gene (reference sequence). The CDR3 extends over 16 amino acids.